The entry below describes one T cell receptor beta chain. The study drew participants aged about 18 to 89 years from about two dozen US areas. These data come from a study of blood T cell repertoires in COVID-19. Some clones are missing from TCRdb's copy, which holds only in-frame ones; the method was immunoSEQ multiplex PCR. Of about 170,000 clones listed, roughly 84% were seen once; the top ten hold 7% to 7.5%. CDR3 length: 16 residues. V was trimmed by 1 base and J by 3 bases, leaving 13 bases between them. Germline CDR1 is LNHNV and CDR2 is YYDKDF (reference sequence). The sequencing input was PBMCs or T cells enriched from blood (not recorded which). This TCR came from a woman aged 45-65 years who had recovered from COVID-19. V gene TRBV15 combines with J gene TRBJ1-5; no clear D gene. In nucleotides, the CDR3 is TGTGCCACCAGCAGAGGGACTCGAAAAAACAATCAGCCCCAGCATTTT. This codes for CATSRGTRKNNQPQHF.